Following are 10 T cell receptor beta chains from one sample sequenced in a study of blood T cell repertoires in COVID-19. Clones were read by immunoSEQ multiplex PCR, and TCRdb kept only the in-frame ones, dropping some. The repertoire holds roughly 99,000 clones, with around 89% as singletons. Input material: peripheral blood. Receptor source: a man aged 35 to 55 with active or convalescent COVID-19.

V gene TRBV7-9 combines with J gene TRBJ2-5, with D tentatively TRBD1 (6 bases). Germline CDR1 is SEHNR and CDR2 is FQNEAQ (reference sequence). The CDR3 contains 15 residues. The ends were cut back, 5 bases at V and 1 base at J, with 14 bases in the middle. CDR3 region: CASSTNRAGQETQYF. The CDR3 DNA reads TGTGCCAGCAGCACAAACAGGGCTGGCCAAGAGACCCAGTACTTC.

The rearrangement uses TRBV10-1 and TRBJ2-1; 10 positions match TRBD2. Germline V lookup: CDR1 WNHNN, CDR2 SYGVQD (reference sequence). The CDR3 spans 16 residues. V shed 4 bases, J shed 7 bases, and the junction held 10 bases outside the gene matches. The CDR3 bases are TGCGCCAGCAGTGGGGGGCTAGCGGGAGTGAGGAATGAGCAGTTCTTC. It codes for CASSGGLAGVRNEQFF.

A single count supports this clone. Here the CDR3 reads CASSLFGDPNEQFF. The CDR3 coding sequence is TGTGCCAGCAGTTTATTTGGAGATCCCAATGAGCAGTTCTTC. This chain joins TRBV28 and TRBJ2-1; D not certain. V lost 1 base and J 6 bases, leaving 10 bases between the germline ends. CDR1 and CDR2 (germline): MDHEN, SYDVKM. This CDR3 has 14 amino acids.

The chain joins TRBV5-5 to TRBJ1-2; D uncertain. Germline loops: CDR1 SGHKS, CDR2 YYEKEE (reference sequence). The CDR3 is made up of 17 amino acids. The V gene lost 2 bases and the J gene lost 0 bases, with 17 bases spanning the gap. CDR3 sequence (DNA): TGTGCCAGCAGCTTCTCAACCGCCCTGTTAGCTAACTATGGCTACACCTTC. Encoded protein: CASSFSTALLANYGYTF.

The chain joins TRBV27 to TRBJ1-3; 8 bases are a match to TRBD1. Per the germline V gene, CDR1 is MNHEY and CDR2 is SMNVEV (reference sequence). This CDR3 is 16 amino acids long. Trimming cost V 6 bases and J 2 bases; bases outside gene matches: 9. The CDR3, as DNA: TGTGCCAGCAGCTCCCAACCGACAGGGGCTGGAAACACCATATATTTT. Translating it yields CASSSQPTGAGNTIYF.

The chain links TRBV29-1 to TRBJ2-1, with 14 nucleotides matching TRBD2. The germline V gene has CDR1 SQVTM and CDR2 ANQGSEA. The CDR3 contains 16 residues. J gave up 3 bases and V 3 bases, and 4 bases lay outside the gene matches. The CDR3 protein is CSVEGLAGAGYNEQFF. The CDR3 DNA is TGCAGCGTTGAGGGACTAGCGGGAGCGGGCTACAATGAGCAGTTCTTC.

This clone is labeled as large. J is TRBJ2-1 and V is TRBV7-9, with TRBD2 matching over 9 bases. Germline-derived CDR1 and CDR2 are SEHNR and FQNEAQ (reference sequence). There are 16 residues in the CDR3. Losses at the gene ends were 4 bases for V and 3 bases for J; bases not matched to a gene: 7. CDR3: CASSSVTSGHYNEQFF. As DNA, the CDR3 is TGTGCCAGCAGCTCGGTTACTAGCGGGCACTACAATGAGCAGTTCTTC.

This clone was counted ten times or more. The chain joins TRBV28 to TRBJ1-5; TRBD1 agrees at 7 bases. Germline V gene sequence: CDR1 MDHEN, CDR2 SYDVKM. The CDR3 has 20 amino acids. V shed 5 bases, J shed 0 bases, and the junction held 19 bases outside the gene matches. The CDR3 DNA reads TGTGCCAGCAGTCCTCCCGTGAGGGGGCGAAGCCTTAATAGCAATCAGCCCCAGCATTTT. It encodes CASSPPVRGRSLNSNQPQHF.

This sequence joins TRBV20-1 and TRBJ2-1; D remains unclear. CDR1 and CDR2 from the germline V gene are DFQATT and SNEGSKA (reference sequence). The CDR3 length is 10 residues. The V end was cut by 4 bases, the J end by 8 bases, with 6 bases between. Written as DNA, the CDR3 is TGCAGTGCTATCTCGGATGAGCAGTTCTTC. Protein product: CSAISDEQFF.

This clone appeared a single time. V usage is TRBV7-9 and J usage is TRBJ1-2; possibly TRBD1 for D (5 bases). CDR1 is SEHNR and CDR2 is FQNEAQ in the germline V gene (reference sequence). CDR3 length equals 12 residues. V was clipped by 8 bases and J by 6 bases, with 13 bases between them. DNA of the CDR3: TGTGCCAGCGGCCGGGGGGTAGATGGCTACACCTTC. Its protein is CASGRGVDGYTF.